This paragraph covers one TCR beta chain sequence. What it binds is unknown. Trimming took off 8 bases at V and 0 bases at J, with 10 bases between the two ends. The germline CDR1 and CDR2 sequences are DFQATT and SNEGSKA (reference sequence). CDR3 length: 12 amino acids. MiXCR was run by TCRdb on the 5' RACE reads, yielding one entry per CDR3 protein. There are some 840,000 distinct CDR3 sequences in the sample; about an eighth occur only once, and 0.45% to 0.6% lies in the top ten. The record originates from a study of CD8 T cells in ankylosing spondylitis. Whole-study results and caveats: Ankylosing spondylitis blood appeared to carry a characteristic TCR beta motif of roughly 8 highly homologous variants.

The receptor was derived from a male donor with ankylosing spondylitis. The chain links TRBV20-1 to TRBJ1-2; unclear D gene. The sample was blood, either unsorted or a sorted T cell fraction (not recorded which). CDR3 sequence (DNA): TGCAGTCGGAGCATCGCTAACTATGGCTACACCTTC. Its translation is CSRSIANYGYTF.